This T cell receptor beta chain was observed in a study of T-cell reconstitution after alpha-beta-depleted transplantation in children. Findings of the study overall: Expanded clones from the graft, numbering several hundred, reportedly supplied alpha-beta T cells about two months after transplant.

Trimming left V 2 bases short and J 4 bases short, with 21 bases between. Germline V gene lookup returns CDR1 SEHNR and CDR2 FQNEAQ (reference sequence). There are 17 residues in the CDR3. This clonotype came up many times. Its specificity is unknown. Unique molecular identifiers were used to barcode this TCRbeta library. TCRdb recomputed calls from the PCR reads with MiXCR, one row per CDR3 protein. This sample yields fewer than 350,000 distinct CDR3 sequences, of which around a tenth are seen a single time; approximately 7% belongs to the top ten. The TCR sequence derives from a boy under three years old with acute myeloid leukemia, due to receive a stem cell transplant. The gene calls are TRBV7-9 and TRBJ2-7; D is undetermined. This specimen was PBMCs, taken before TCRalphabeta/CD19-depleted stem cell transplant. The DNA of the CDR3 is TGTGCCAGCAGCTTAAGTGGATCGTCAATTGGGAATTACGAGCAGTACTTC. Translated: CASSLSGSSIGNYEQYF.